This T cell receptor beta chain was sequenced during a study of T cell responses to AZD1222 COVID-19 vaccine. The wider study: Analyses pooled second doses at about 4 or about 12 weeks.

The data were produced by immunoSEQ multiplex PCR, yet TCRdb's version contains in-frame clones alone and is incomplete. This sample has about 100,000 clones, with around nine tenths found just once. V lost 0 bases, J lost 8 bases, and 16 bases lay in between. Per germline, CDR1 MNHEY and CDR2 SVGAGI. CDR3 length equals 15 residues. V usage is TRBV6-5 and J usage is TRBJ1-2; unclear D gene. The receptor was derived from an adult in good health. The material was peripheral blood, obtained on day 0 of AZD1222 vaccination. CDR3 sequence: CASSYSNTMASGYTF. For the CDR3, the DNA is TGTGCCAGCAGTTACTCTAACACAATGGCCTCAGGCTACACCTTC.